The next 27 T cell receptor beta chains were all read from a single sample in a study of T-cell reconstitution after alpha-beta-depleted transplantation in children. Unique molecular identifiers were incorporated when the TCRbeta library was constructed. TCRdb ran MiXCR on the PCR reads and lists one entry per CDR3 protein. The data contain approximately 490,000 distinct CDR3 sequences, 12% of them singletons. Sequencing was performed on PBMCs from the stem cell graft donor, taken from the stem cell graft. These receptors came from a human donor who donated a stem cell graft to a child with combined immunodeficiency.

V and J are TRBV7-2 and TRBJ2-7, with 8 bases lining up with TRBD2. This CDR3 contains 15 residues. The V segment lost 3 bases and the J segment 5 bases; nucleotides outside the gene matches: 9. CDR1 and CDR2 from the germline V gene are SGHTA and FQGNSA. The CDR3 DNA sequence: TGTGCCAGCAGCTTCTCAAGCGGGAGCCTCCACGAGCAGTACTTC. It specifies CASSFSSGSLHEQYF.

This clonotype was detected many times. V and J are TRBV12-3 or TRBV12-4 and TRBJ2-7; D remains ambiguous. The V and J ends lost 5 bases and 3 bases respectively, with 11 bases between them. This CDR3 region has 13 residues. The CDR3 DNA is TGTGCCAGCAGTCCGCCCCAGGTCTACGAGCAGTACTTC. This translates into CASSPPQVYEQYF.

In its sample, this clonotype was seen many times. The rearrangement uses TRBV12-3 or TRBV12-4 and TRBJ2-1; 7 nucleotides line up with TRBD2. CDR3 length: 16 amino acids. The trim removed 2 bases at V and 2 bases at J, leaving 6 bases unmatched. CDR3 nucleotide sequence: TGTGCCAGCAGTTTAATCGGGACTATCGCCTACAATGAGCAGTTCTTC. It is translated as CASSLIGTIAYNEQFF.

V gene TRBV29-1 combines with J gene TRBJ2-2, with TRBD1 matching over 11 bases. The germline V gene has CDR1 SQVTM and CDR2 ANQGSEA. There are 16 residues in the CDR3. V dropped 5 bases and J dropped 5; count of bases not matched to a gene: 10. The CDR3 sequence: CSVQSRTGGVTGELFF. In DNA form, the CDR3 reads TGCAGCGTTCAAAGTCGGACAGGGGGCGTGACCGGGGAGCTGTTTTTT.

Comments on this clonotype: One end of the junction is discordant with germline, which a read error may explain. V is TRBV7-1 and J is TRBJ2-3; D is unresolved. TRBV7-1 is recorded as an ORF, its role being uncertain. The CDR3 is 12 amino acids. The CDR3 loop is CASSVIGDAQYF. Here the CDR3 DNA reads TGTGCCAGCAGCGTCATTGGAGATGCGCAGTATTTT.

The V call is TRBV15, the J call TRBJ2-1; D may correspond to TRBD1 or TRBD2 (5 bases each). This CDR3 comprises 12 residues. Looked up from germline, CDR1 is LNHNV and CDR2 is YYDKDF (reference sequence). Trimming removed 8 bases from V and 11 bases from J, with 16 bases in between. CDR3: CATSWGDYQQFF. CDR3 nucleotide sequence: TGTGCCACCTCCTGGGGCGACTATCAGCAGTTCTTC.

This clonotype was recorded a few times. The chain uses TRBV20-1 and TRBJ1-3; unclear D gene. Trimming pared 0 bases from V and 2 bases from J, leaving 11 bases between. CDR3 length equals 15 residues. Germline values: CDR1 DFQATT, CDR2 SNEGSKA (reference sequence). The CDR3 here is CSARDMKKPGNTIYF. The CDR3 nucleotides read TGCAGTGCTAGAGATATGAAGAAACCTGGAAACACCATATATTTT.

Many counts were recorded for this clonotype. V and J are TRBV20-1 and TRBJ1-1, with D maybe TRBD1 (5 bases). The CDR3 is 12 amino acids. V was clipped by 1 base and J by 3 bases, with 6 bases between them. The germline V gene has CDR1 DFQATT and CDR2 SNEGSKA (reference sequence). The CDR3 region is CSARVGDTEAFF. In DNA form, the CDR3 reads TGCAGTGCTAGAGTGGGGGACACTGAAGCTTTCTTT.

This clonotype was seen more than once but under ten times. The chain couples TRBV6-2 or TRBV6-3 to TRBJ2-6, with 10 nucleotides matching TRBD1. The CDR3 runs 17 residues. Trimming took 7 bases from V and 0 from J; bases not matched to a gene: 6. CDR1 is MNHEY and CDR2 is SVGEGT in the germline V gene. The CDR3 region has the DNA TGTGCCAGCAAGGGGGACAGGGGCCTCTCTGGGGCCAACGTCCTGACTTTC. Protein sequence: CASKGDRGLSGANVLTF.

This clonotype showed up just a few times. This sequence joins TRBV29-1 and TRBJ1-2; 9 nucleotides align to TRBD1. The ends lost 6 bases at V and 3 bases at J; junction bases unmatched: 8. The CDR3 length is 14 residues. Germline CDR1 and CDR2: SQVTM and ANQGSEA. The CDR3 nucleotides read TGCAGCGTACGCACAGGGGGCGATCACTATGGCTACACCTTC. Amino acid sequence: CSVRTGGDHYGYTF.

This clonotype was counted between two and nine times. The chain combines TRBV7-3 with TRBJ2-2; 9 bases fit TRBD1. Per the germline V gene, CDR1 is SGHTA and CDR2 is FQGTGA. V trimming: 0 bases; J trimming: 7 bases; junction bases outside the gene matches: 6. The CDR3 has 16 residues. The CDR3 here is CASSLTGTGGGGELFF. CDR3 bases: TGTGCCAGCAGCTTAACGGGCACAGGGGGCGGCGGGGAGCTGTTTTTT. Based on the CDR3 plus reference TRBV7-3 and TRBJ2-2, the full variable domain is GAGVSQTPSNKVTEKGKYVELRCDPISGHTALYWYRQSLGQGPEFLIYFQGTGAADDSGLPNDRFFAVRPEGSVSTLKIQRTERGDSAVYLCASSLTGTGGGGELFFGEGSRLTVL.

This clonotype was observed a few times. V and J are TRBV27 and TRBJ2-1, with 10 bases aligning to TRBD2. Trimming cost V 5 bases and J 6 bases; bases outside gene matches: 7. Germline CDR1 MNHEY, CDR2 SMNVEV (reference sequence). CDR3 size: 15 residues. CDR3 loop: CASSLLAGSLNEQFF. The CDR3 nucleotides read TGTGCCAGCAGTCTACTAGCGGGATCCCTCAATGAGCAGTTCTTC.

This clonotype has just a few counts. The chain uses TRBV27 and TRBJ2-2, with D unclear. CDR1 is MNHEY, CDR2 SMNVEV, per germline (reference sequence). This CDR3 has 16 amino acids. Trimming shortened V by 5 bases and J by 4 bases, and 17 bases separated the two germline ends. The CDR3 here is CASSLSPFRRTGELFF. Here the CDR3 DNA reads TGTGCCAGCAGTCTCAGCCCCTTCAGGCGCACCGGGGAGCTGTTTTTT.

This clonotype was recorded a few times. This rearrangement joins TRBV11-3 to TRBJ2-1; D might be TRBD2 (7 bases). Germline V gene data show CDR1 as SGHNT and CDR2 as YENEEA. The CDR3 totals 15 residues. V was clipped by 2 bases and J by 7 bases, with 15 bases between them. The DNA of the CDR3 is TGTGCCAGCAGCTTAATGCGGGGGCCTCGGAATGAGCAGTTCTTC. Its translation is CASSLMRGPRNEQFF.

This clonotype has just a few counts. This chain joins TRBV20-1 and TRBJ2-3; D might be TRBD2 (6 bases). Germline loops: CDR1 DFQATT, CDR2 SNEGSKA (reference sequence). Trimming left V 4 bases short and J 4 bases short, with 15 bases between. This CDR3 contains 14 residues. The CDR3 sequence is CSATTETGADTQYF. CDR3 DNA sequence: TGCAGTGCTACAACTGAGACGGGAGCAGATACGCAGTATTTT.

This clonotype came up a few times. CDR3 sequence reads: CASSQDGTGDRTDTQYF. CDR3 coding DNA: TGTGCCAGCAGCCAAGACGGGACGGGGGACCGCACAGATACGCAGTATTTT. The chain is built from TRBV3-1 and TRBJ2-3, with a weak D call TRBD2 (6 bases). CDR3 size: 17 residues. Germline assignment: CDR1 LGHDT and CDR2 YNNKEL (reference sequence). V was pared by 0 bases and J by 1 base, with 14 bases between.

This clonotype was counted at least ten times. CDR3 sequence (DNA): TGCAGTGCTAGTAAACAGGTTGAAAAACTGTTTTTT. Translating gives CSASKQVEKLFF. The chain has TRBV20-1 and TRBJ1-4; D is perhaps TRBD1 (5 bases). Germline V gene data show CDR1 as DFQATT and CDR2 as SNEGSKA (reference sequence). V was clipped by 3 bases and J by 7 bases, with 9 bases between them. The CDR3 consists of 12 residues.

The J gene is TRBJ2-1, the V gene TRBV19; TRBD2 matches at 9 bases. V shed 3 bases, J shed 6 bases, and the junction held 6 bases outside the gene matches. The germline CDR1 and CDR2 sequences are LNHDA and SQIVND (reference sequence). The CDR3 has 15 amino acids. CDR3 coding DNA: TGTGCCAGTAGTATCCGGGCGGGGGGGCGCAATGAGCAGTTCTTC. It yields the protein CASSIRAGGRNEQFF.

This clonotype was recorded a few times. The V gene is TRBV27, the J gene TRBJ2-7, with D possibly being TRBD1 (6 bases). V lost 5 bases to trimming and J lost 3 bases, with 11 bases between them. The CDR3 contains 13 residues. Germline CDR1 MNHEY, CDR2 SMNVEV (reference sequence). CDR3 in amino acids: CASSTGSIYEQYF. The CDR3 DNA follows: TGTGCCAGCAGTACAGGGTCAATCTACGAGCAGTACTTC.

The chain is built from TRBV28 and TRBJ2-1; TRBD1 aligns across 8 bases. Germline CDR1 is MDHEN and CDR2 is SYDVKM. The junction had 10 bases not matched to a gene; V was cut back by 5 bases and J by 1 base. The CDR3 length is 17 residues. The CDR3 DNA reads TGTGCCAGCAGTCTCAGGGGGCTAGGGCGGTCCTACAATGAGCAGTTCTTC. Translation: CASSLRGLGRSYNEQFF.

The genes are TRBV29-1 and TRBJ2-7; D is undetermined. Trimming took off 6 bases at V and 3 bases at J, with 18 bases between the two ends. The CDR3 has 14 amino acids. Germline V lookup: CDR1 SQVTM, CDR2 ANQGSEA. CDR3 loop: CSVGPGGASYEQYF. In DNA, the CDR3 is TGCAGCGTCGGTCCCGGCGGAGCGAGCTACGAGCAGTACTTC.

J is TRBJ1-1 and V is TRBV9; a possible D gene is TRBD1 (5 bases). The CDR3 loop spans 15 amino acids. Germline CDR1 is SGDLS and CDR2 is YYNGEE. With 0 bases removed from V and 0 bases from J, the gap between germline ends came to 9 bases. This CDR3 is CASSVDPGMNTEAFF. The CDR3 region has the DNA TGTGCCAGCAGCGTAGACCCAGGGATGAACACTGAAGCTTTCTTT.

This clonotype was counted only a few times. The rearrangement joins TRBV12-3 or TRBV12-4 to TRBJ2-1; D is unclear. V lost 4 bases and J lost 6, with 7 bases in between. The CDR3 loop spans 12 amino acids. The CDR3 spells CASSSTVNEQFF. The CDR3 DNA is TGTGCCAGCAGTTCTACAGTCAATGAGCAGTTCTTC.

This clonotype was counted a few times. DNA of the CDR3: TGCAGTGCTAGAGCCGCTAGCGGGGGACGGGGCAATGAGCAGTTCTTC. Translating it yields CSARAASGGRGNEQFF. V is TRBV20-1 and J is TRBJ2-1, with 10 positions matching TRBD2. The CDR3 spans 16 residues. J gave up 6 bases and V 1 base, and 9 bases lay outside the gene matches. The germline V gene encodes CDR1 DFQATT and CDR2 SNEGSKA (reference sequence).

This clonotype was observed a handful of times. CDR3 nucleotides: TGTGCCAGCAGTCCCACGTGGGGCACAGATACGCAGTATTTT. Residues: CASSPTWGTDTQYF. J is TRBJ2-3 and V is TRBV28; D gene ambiguous. Germline V gene sequence: CDR1 MDHEN, CDR2 SYDVKM. With 5 bases removed from V and 1 base from J, the gap between germline ends came to 10 bases. This CDR3 is 14 amino acids long.

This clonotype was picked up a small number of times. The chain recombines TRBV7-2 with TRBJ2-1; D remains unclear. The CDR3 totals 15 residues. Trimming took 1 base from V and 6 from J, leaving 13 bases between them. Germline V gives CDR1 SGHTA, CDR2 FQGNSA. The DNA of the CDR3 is TGTGCCAGCAGCTTAGATGCGGTAGCCACCAATGAGCAGTTCTTC. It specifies CASSLDAVATNEQFF.

In DNA form, the CDR3 reads TGTGCCAGCAGCGTAGGATCCGGGACAGGGGGTATGGAGCAGTACTTC. This encodes CASSVGSGTGGMEQYF. The chain combines TRBV9 with TRBJ2-7; 11 bases agree with TRBD1. Trimming removed 0 bases from V and 7 bases from J; junction bases left unmatched: 9. This CDR3 contains 16 residues. The germline CDR1 and CDR2 sequences are SGDLS and YYNGEE.